This paragraph covers one T cell receptor (beta chain) sequence. Its target is not known. This sample was included in a study of CD8 T cell repertoires and HIV-1 epitope variants. Measured with immunoSEQ multiplex PCR; TCRdb has only the in-frame clones, and not every one. This table holds roughly 3,000 clones, 69% found once. This clonotype was sampled from a male donor with HIV. The specimen sequenced was cultured CD8+ T cells derived from PBMCs.

The CDR3 spells CASSQVGGVFMDTGELFF. As DNA, the CDR3 is TGTGCCAGCAGCCAAGTCGGAGGTGTCTTCATGGACACCGGGGAGCTGTTTTTT. This sequence joins TRBV4-2 and TRBJ2-2, with D possibly TRBD2 on 5 matching bases. This CDR3 has 18 residues. The V gene's germline CDR1 is LGHNA and CDR2 YNFKEQ. Trimming left V 1 base short and J 3 bases short, with 18 bases between.